This T cell receptor (beta chain) was sequenced during a study of blood T cell repertoires in COVID-19. Study-wide context: Acute-phase and convalescent COVID-19 samples originated in the United States, Italy and Spain. T cells, B-cell-depleted T cells, or PBMCs supplied cDNA or gDNA.

Trimming took 1 base from V and 2 from J, leaving 6 bases between them. CDR3 length: 14 amino acids. Germline assignment: CDR1 SNHLY and CDR2 FYNNEI. Produced via immunoSEQ multiplex PCR; TCRdb's table is partial and in-frame only. Among 650,000 to 800,000 clones listed, 70% to 90% were seen once. This clonotype was sampled from a woman between 18 and 30 years old with acute or convalescent COVID-19. The gene calls are TRBV2 and TRBJ1-3, with D unclear. Input material: peripheral blood. The CDR3 DNA follows: TGTGCCAGCAGTGAAGGGAGAACTGGAAACACCATATATTTT. It is translated as CASSEGRTGNTIYF.